This entry describes one T cell receptor (beta chain). V lost 0 bases, J lost 4 bases, and 11 bases lay in between. CDR1 SGHNT and CDR2 YYREEE come from the germline V gene (reference sequence). The CDR3 loop spans 15 amino acids. This sample is drawn from a study of shared clonotypes between healthy human individuals. Repertoires were generated with immunoSEQ multiplex PCR, while TCRdb's copy carries only in-frame clones and drops some. Among about 300,000 clones, approximately 79% were seen once, and the ten largest hold about 9.4%. V is TRBV5-4 and J is TRBJ2-1; D may be TRBD1 (5 bases). The specimen was memory CD4+ T cells sorted from blood. Specified subset: CD45RA-negative fraction. This sequence originates from a man in his thirties or forties in good health. CDR3 residues: CASSLGQNFYNEQFF. In DNA, the CDR3 is TGTGCCAGCAGCTTGGGACAGAACTTTTACAATGAGCAGTTCTTC. Filled out from reference TRBV5-4 and TRBJ2-1, the complete variable domain reads ETGVTQSPTHLIKTRGQQVTLRCSSQSGHNTVSWYQQALGQGPQFIFQYYREEENGRGNFPPRFSGLQFPNYSSELNVNALELDDSALYLCASSLGQNFYNEQFFGPGTRLTVL.